What follows are 11 T cell receptor beta chains derived from one specimen sequenced in a study of blood T cell repertoires in COVID-19. Using immunoSEQ multiplex PCR, the repertoire was profiled, and TCRdb retains in-frame clones only, with some absent. The table includes about 120,000 clones, approximately 90% detected once. The source material was peripheral blood. These receptors all come from a man aged 40-49 years with acute or convalescent COVID-19.

This clone was seen a few times. This chain connects TRBV6-2 or TRBV6-3 to TRBJ2-7; a weak D match, TRBD1 (5 bases). The V end was cut by 6 bases, the J end by 2 bases, with 8 bases between. Germline V gene data show CDR1 as MNHEY and CDR2 as SVGEGT. The CDR3 consists of 12 residues. As DNA, the CDR3 is TGTGCCAGCAGCGACAGAACCTACGAGCAGTACTTC. This translates into CASSDRTYEQYF.

This clone appeared once. The chain couples TRBV27 to TRBJ1-1, with D possibly TRBD1 on 5 matching bases. The germline V and J ends were trimmed by 7 bases and 2 bases, with 14 bases remaining between them. The germline V gene has CDR1 MNHEY and CDR2 SMNVEV (reference sequence). The CDR3 sequence is 14 residues long. The CDR3: CASKWGGGNTEAFF. DNA of the CDR3: TGTGCCAGCAAGTGGGGCGGGGGAAACACTGAAGCTTTCTTT.

This clone was counted between two and nine times. The chain joins TRBV19 to TRBJ1-2; D uncertain. With 4 bases removed from V and 9 bases from J, the gap between germline ends came to 15 bases. The CDR3 extends over 13 amino acids. CDR1 LNHDA and CDR2 SQIVND come from the germline V gene (reference sequence). In DNA, the CDR3 is TGTGCCAGTAGTAGTGGAGTCGCAACAAGCTACACCTTC. Translation gives CASSSGVATSYTF.

V usage is TRBV19 and J usage is TRBJ2-7; D possibly corresponds to TRBD1 (5 bases). CDR1 and CDR2 (germline): LNHDA, SQIVND (reference sequence). The CDR3 consists of 15 residues. Trimming removed 5 bases from V and 0 bases from J, with 14 bases in between. CDR3 DNA: TGTGCCAGTAGTCAAGAAGGGGCAGTCTCCTACGAGCAGTACTTC. Translation gives CASSQEGAVSYEQYF.

The V call is TRBV6-1, the J call TRBJ1-4; unclear D gene. Germline V gives CDR1 MNHNS, CDR2 SASEGT. V shed 3 bases and J shed 5 bases, with 13 bases lying between them. The length of the CDR3 is 15 residues. The CDR3 sequence is CASSDNTPENEKLFF. In DNA, the CDR3 is TGTGCCAGCAGTGATAACACCCCGGAGAATGAAAAACTGTTTTTT.

This sequence joins TRBV7-2 and TRBJ2-7, with unresolved D. The V end lost 1 base, the J end lost 0 bases, and 13 bases lay between the germline ends. The CDR3 is 16 amino acids. From germline, CDR1 is SGHTA and CDR2 FQGNSA. The CDR3 loop is CASSLGYDSSSYEQYF. CDR3 bases: TGTGCCAGCAGCTTAGGATACGATTCGAGCTCCTACGAGCAGTACTTC.

The V call is TRBV24-1, the J call TRBJ2-7; the D gene is possibly TRBD2 (6 bases). Germline V lookup: CDR1 KGHDR, CDR2 SFDVKD. V was cut by 2 bases and J by 3 bases, with 7 bases left in between. The CDR3 runs to 13 residues. The CDR3 DNA is TGTGCCACCAGTGATTCGCGGGACTACGAGCAGTACTTC. Protein sequence: CATSDSRDYEQYF.

The V call is TRBV21-1, the J call TRBJ1-5; whether TRBD1, the table's D call, matches the DNA was not checked. TRBV21-1 is tagged as a pseudogene. CDR3 size: 16 residues. CDR3 in amino acids: CASSKGLKQGEEPQHF. CDR3 nucleotide sequence: TGTGCCAGCAGCAAAGGGTTGAAGCAGGGTGAAGAGCCCCAGCATTTT.

The V and J genes are TRBV10-1 and TRBJ2-5, with 10 bases matching TRBD2. CDR3 length: 16 amino acids. Per germline, CDR1 WNHNN and CDR2 SYGVQD (reference sequence). Losses at the gene ends were 2 bases for V and 5 bases for J; bases not matched to a gene: 8. CDR3 amino acids: CASSEGASGRGETQYF. For the CDR3, the DNA is TGCGCCAGCAGTGAGGGGGCTAGCGGGAGAGGGGAGACCCAGTACTTC.

V gene TRBV7-2 combines with J gene TRBJ1-3; 7 bases are a match to TRBD1. Germline V lookup: CDR1 SGHTA, CDR2 FQGNSA. CDR3 length: 14 residues. V lost 5 bases, J lost 3 bases, and 4 bases stayed unmatched. The CDR3 reads CASSPGTVGNTIYF. CDR3 DNA sequence: TGTGCCAGCAGCCCAGGGACAGTTGGAAACACCATATATTTT.

This sequence joins TRBV19 and TRBJ2-2, with TRBD2 matching 9 bases. V trimming: 9 bases; J trimming: 5 bases; junction bases outside the gene matches: 13. There are 16 residues in the CDR3. In germline, CDR1 is LNHDA, CDR2 SQIVND (reference sequence). The CDR3, as DNA: TGTGCCAGCCATCCTGTAGCGGGAGCGTATACCGGGGAGCTGTTTTTT. Translated: CASHPVAGAYTGELFF.